The 24 T cell receptor beta chains given below trace back to one sample, sequenced in a study of T-cell memory formation after mild COVID-19. TCRdb passed the 5' RACE reads through MiXCR, listing each CDR3 protein once. The sample has 350,000 to 400,000 distinct CDR3 sequences; around 20% are singletons. The sequencing input was PBMCs or a T cell subset sorted from them (not recorded which). The receptors derive from an adult woman who had mild COVID-19 (a few samples of this study predate the infection). Cell type and time point are not known.

The chain recombines TRBV7-6 with TRBJ2-2; D not certain. Trimming took off 1 base at V and 6 bases at J, with 18 bases between the two ends. Germline V gene data show CDR1 as SGHVS and CDR2 as FNYEAQ. This CDR3 is 17 amino acids long. CDR3 sequence reads: CASSLVRSGHPAGELFF. In nucleotides, the CDR3 is TGTGCCAGCAGCTTAGTCAGGTCGGGTCACCCCGCCGGGGAGCTGTTTTTT. The variable domain in full, with the rest retrieved from reference TRBV7-6 and TRBJ2-2, is GAGVSQSPRYKVTKRGQDVALRCDPISGHVSLYWYRQALGQGPEFLTYFNYEAQQDKSGLPNDRFSAERPEGSISTLTIQRTEQRDSAMYRCASSLVRSGHPAGELFFGEGSRLTVL.

The chain carries TRBV30 and TRBJ1-2; possible D gene TRBD1, 5 bases. The germline V and J ends were trimmed by 1 base and 6 bases, with 18 bases remaining between them. This CDR3 spans 15 amino acids. Germline assignment: CDR1 GTSNPN and CDR2 SVGIG (reference sequence). The CDR3 bases are TGTGCCTGGAGTGAATGGGGCAGGTCCTTCCATGGCTACACCTTC. This encodes CAWSEWGRSFHGYTF.

This clonotype was seen only a few times. CDR3 DNA: TGCGCCAGCAGCTCCCGGGACAGAGAAGAGACCCAGTACTTC. Translated, it gives CASSSRDREETQYF. This rearrangement joins TRBV5-1 to TRBJ2-5; 7 nucleotides agree with TRBD1. Trimming took 3 bases from V and 3 from J; bases not matched to a gene: 5. The germline gives CDR1 SGHRS, CDR2 YFSETQ. The CDR3 spans 14 residues. Supplemented by reference TRBV5-1 and TRBJ2-5, the full variable domain reads KAGVTQTPRYLIKTRGQQVTLSCSPISGHRSVSWYQQTPGQGLQFLFEYFSETQRNKGNFPGRFSGRQFSNSRSEMNVSTLELGDSALYLCASSSRDREETQYFGPGTRLLVL.

This clonotype was counted many times. The J gene is TRBJ2-1, the V gene TRBV5-6; 9 bases match TRBD1. The germline V gene encodes CDR1 SGHDT and CDR2 YYEEEE. This CDR3 has 16 residues. With 3 bases clipped from V and 1 base from J, the junction kept 5 bases outside the gene matches. The CDR3 DNA reads as TGTGCCAGCAGCTCGATACAGGGGGCATCCTACAATGAGCAGTTCTTC. Translation gives CASSSIQGASYNEQFF.

This clonotype appeared a few times. V is TRBV12-3 or TRBV12-4 and J is TRBJ1-3; the D gene is possibly TRBD1 (6 bases). V lost 3 bases and J 3 bases, leaving 12 bases between the germline ends. The CDR3 covers 15 residues. This CDR3 reads CASSFAGGGGNTIYF. The CDR3 DNA reads TGTGCCAGCAGTTTTGCCGGGGGCGGTGGAAACACCATATATTTT.

DNA of the CDR3: TGTGCCAGCAGCTCACCCCCAGGGAACACTGAAGCTTTCTTT. Translated, it gives CASSSPPGNTEAFF. The chain combines TRBV7-3 with TRBJ1-1, with D unclear. The length of the CDR3 is 14 residues. The V end was cut by 4 bases, the J end by 1 base, with 10 bases between. CDR1 is SGHTA and CDR2 is FQGTGA in the germline V gene.

The chain combines TRBV6-6 with TRBJ1-6; TRBD1 matches 10 bases. CDR3 length equals 16 residues. CDR1 is MNHNY and CDR2 is SVGAGI in the germline V gene (reference sequence). After removal of 5 bases from V and 2 bases from J, the junction contained 3 bases not matched to a gene. The chain's CDR3 is CASSRDRGTYNSPLHF. The CDR3 DNA reads as TGTGCCAGCAGTCGGGACAGGGGAACCTATAATTCACCCCTCCACTTT.

This chain uses TRBV20-1 with TRBJ2-3; possible D gene TRBD2, 5 bases. The CDR3 runs to 14 residues. Per germline, CDR1 DFQATT and CDR2 SNEGSKA (reference sequence). The V end was cut by 1 base, the J end by 5 bases, with 13 bases between. The CDR3 here is CSARAAGRGDTQYF. The DNA of the CDR3 is TGCAGTGCTAGAGCGGCTGGGAGAGGAGATACGCAGTATTTT.

This clonotype was counted once. DNA of the CDR3: TGTGCCAGCAAGGGGGGAAGGGGAAGACTAAATTCACCCCTCCACTTT. Translation: CASKGGRGRLNSPLHF. The chain has TRBV6-4 and TRBJ1-6; the D gene is possibly TRBD1 (6 bases). Between the trimmed V and J ends, which lost 7 bases and 7 bases, there was a span of 20 bases. The germline V gene encodes CDR1 MRHNA and CDR2 SNTAGT. The CDR3 length is 16 residues.

The chain joins TRBV2 to TRBJ2-3, with D perhaps matching TRBD1 (6 bases). The germline V and J ends were trimmed by 4 bases and 1 base, with 15 bases remaining between them. This CDR3 spans 16 amino acids. From germline, CDR1 is SNHLY and CDR2 FYNNEI. The CDR3: CASSGGLGGRTDTQYF. CDR3 DNA sequence: TGTGCCAGCAGTGGAGGTCTAGGGGGACGCACAGATACGCAGTATTTT.

This clonotype has just a few counts. The chain has TRBV7-8 and TRBJ2-1, with 13 bases aligning to TRBD2. V lost 4 bases, J lost 10 bases, and 7 bases stayed unmatched. The CDR3 is made up of 15 amino acids. From germline, CDR1 is SGHVS and CDR2 FQNEAQ. The CDR3 DNA reads TGTGCCAGCAGCTCCGGACTAGCGGGAGTCGGGGAGCAGTTCTTC. Encoded protein: CASSSGLAGVGEQFF.

This clonotype was seen only a few times. V and J are TRBV4-3 and TRBJ2-1; D not resolved. Germline CDR1 LGHNA, CDR2 YSLEER. V lost 1 base and J lost 8, with 12 bases in between. The CDR3 sequence is 14 residues long. In nucleotides, the CDR3 is TGCGCCAGCAGCCAAGCGGGTTTCGGGCATGAGCAGTTCTTC. This sequence encodes CASSQAGFGHEQFF.

The chain couples TRBV4-1 to TRBJ1-2, with TRBD1 matching over 7 bases. This CDR3 has 14 residues. With V trimmed by 4 bases and J by 3 bases, 5 bases remained unmatched. The V gene's germline CDR1 is MGHRA and CDR2 YSYEKL. CDR3 region: CASSPLTGHYGYTF. In DNA form, the CDR3 reads TGCGCCAGCAGCCCGCTGACAGGGCACTATGGCTACACCTTC.

This chain's CDR3 is CASSQGTTSETQYF. The CDR3 region has the DNA TGTGCCAGCAGCCAAGGCACCACCTCAGAGACCCAGTACTTC. This chain connects TRBV3-1 to TRBJ2-5; D gene ambiguous. The CDR3 is 14 amino acids. CDR1 is LGHDT and CDR2 is YNNKEL in the germline V gene (reference sequence). Trimming cost V 1 base and J 4 bases, with 10 bases left between them.

The CDR3 loop reads CAIPREGRTYEQYF. CDR3 coding DNA: TGTGCCATCCCTCGCGAAGGCAGAACCTACGAGCAGTACTTC. This chain connects TRBV27 to TRBJ2-7; D uncertain. This CDR3 contains 14 residues. Germline V lookup: CDR1 MNHEY, CDR2 SMNVEV (reference sequence). Trimming took 10 bases from V and 2 from J, leaving 18 bases between them.

V and J are TRBV3-1 and TRBJ1-2; D perhaps matches TRBD1 (5 bases). The CDR3 runs to 11 residues. The germline V gene encodes CDR1 LGHDT and CDR2 YNNKEL (reference sequence). V lost 8 bases to trimming and J lost 6 bases, with 10 bases between them. CDR3: CASGPGHGYTF. The CDR3 DNA follows: TGTGCCAGCGGCCCGGGACATGGCTACACCTTC.

This clonotype was seen a handful of times. V usage is TRBV6-2 or TRBV6-3 and J usage is TRBJ1-1; D may be TRBD1 (5 bases). V shed 6 bases and J shed 4 bases, with 15 bases lying between them. Per germline, CDR1 MNHEY and CDR2 SVGEGT. This CDR3 is built from 14 residues. CDR3 sequence reads: CASSPQGWVTEAFF. In DNA form, the CDR3 reads TGTGCCAGCAGCCCCCAGGGCTGGGTCACTGAAGCTTTCTTT.

This clonotype has only a few counts. The chain combines TRBV4-1 with TRBJ1-1, with TRBD1 matching 8 bases. CDR3 size: 16 residues. Germline values: CDR1 MGHRA, CDR2 YSYEKL. Trimming at V came to 0 bases and at J to 1 base, leaving 4 bases not matched to a gene. The DNA of the CDR3 is TGCGCCAGCAGCCAAGAAATCGGACAGGGGAACACTGAAGCTTTCTTT. It yields the protein CASSQEIGQGNTEAFF.

The V and J genes are TRBV7-2 and TRBJ2-5; 7 bases align to TRBD1. Germline V gene sequence: CDR1 SGHTA, CDR2 FQGNSA. V dropped 4 bases and J dropped 2; count of bases not matched to a gene: 10. The CDR3 runs to 16 residues. The CDR3 DNA is TGTGCCAGCAGCTCCCTCACACAGGGGCGGCAAGAGACCCAGTACTTC. Its protein is CASSSLTQGRQETQYF.

At least ten counts were recorded for this clonotype. J is TRBJ1-1 and V is TRBV4-3, with TRBD1 identical over 7 bases. There are 18 residues in the CDR3. After removal of 0 bases from V and 1 base from J, the junction contained 11 bases not matched to a gene. Germline CDR1 reads LGHNA; CDR2 reads YSLEER. The CDR3 nucleotides read TGCGCCAGCAGCCAAGATGCTACCGGGACAGCTACGAACACTGAAGCTTTCTTT. Protein product: CASSQDATGTATNTEAFF.

This clonotype was detected a few times. J is TRBJ2-2 and V is TRBV7-7; 7 bases align to TRBD1. This CDR3 region has 19 residues. J was trimmed by 5 bases and V by 4 bases; bases with no gene match: 19. CDR1 is SSHAT and CDR2 is FNYEAQ in the germline V gene (reference sequence). CDR3 in amino acids: CASSSTYYLGDSRTGELFF. CDR3 sequence (DNA): TGTGCCAGCAGCTCGACATATTACCTCGGGGACAGTCGAACCGGGGAGCTGTTTTTT.

V gene TRBV5-1 combines with J gene TRBJ2-2; D is unclear. Germline V gene lookup returns CDR1 SGHRS and CDR2 YFSETQ. The CDR3 runs to 13 residues. V lost 3 bases and J lost 3, with 6 bases in between. The CDR3 here is CASSSDHTGELFF. CDR3 DNA sequence: TGCGCCAGCAGCTCGGATCACACCGGGGAGCTGTTTTTT.

The chain uses TRBV14 and TRBJ1-2; perhaps TRBD1 as D (5 bases). The V and J ends lost 1 base and 2 bases respectively, with 8 bases between them. The CDR3 is 14 residues long. The V gene's germline CDR1 is SGHDN and CDR2 FVKESK. CDR3 sequence reads: CASSQVRQNYGYTF. The CDR3 DNA follows: TGTGCCAGCAGCCAAGTTCGACAGAACTATGGCTACACCTTC. Based on the CDR3 plus reference TRBV14 and TRBJ1-2, the full variable domain is EAGVTQFPSHSVIEKGQTVTLRCDPISGHDNLYWYRRVMGKEIKFLLHFVKESKQDESGMPNNRFLAERTGGTYSTLKVQPAELEDSGVYFCASSQVRQNYGYTFGSGTRLTVV.

This clonotype was counted between two and nine times. This rearrangement joins TRBV27 to TRBJ2-7, with 8 positions matching TRBD1. V lost 8 bases, J lost 4 bases, and 7 bases stayed unmatched. Germline V lookup: CDR1 MNHEY, CDR2 SMNVEV (reference sequence). The CDR3 totals 13 residues. The CDR3 DNA follows: TGTGCCAGCTTAGGACAGGGACGTTACGAGCAGTACTTC. This translates into CASLGQGRYEQYF.